These 29 T cell receptor beta chains were all obtained from the same sample, sequenced in a study of T cells after yellow fever vaccination. TCRdb analysed the 5' RACE reads with MiXCR anew, one entry per CDR3 protein. The data contain tens of thousands of distinct CDR3 sequences, 7.5% to 8% of them seen just once; the ten biggest clones take up less than 50%. This specimen consisted of CD8+ T cells sorted from PBMCs, obtained on the day of the yellow fever booster vaccination. Receptor source: a man aged 25-45 years who received the YFV17D yellow fever vaccine.

This sequence joins TRBV15 and TRBJ1-1; D is unclear. Looked up from germline, CDR1 is LNHNV and CDR2 is YYDKDF (reference sequence). Trimming took 0 bases from V and 5 from J, leaving 4 bases between them. This CDR3 spans 12 amino acids. The CDR3 coding sequence is TGTGCCACCAGCAGAGATATGACTGAAGCTTTCTTT. Translating it yields CATSRDMTEAFF.

The rearrangement joins TRBV29-1 to TRBJ2-1; the D gene is possibly TRBD2 (6 bases). Germline V gene data show CDR1 as SQVTM and CDR2 as ANQGSEA. The CDR3 totals 12 residues. Deletions cut 3 bases from V and 8 bases from J, with 11 bases between. CDR3 sequence (DNA): TGCAGCGTTGATTCGGGGGTTGATGAGCAGTTCTTC. Its protein is CSVDSGVDEQFF.

The chain combines TRBV5-1 with TRBJ2-5, with D possibly being TRBD1 or TRBD2 (5 bases each). The CDR3 has 12 residues. V lost 2 bases, J lost 5 bases, and 7 bases lay in between. Germline V CDR1 and CDR2: SGHRS, YFSETQ. The CDR3 nucleotides are TGCGCCAGCAGCTTAGAGGGGGAGACCCAGTACTTC. Translated, it gives CASSLEGETQYF.

This clonotype has just a few counts. V usage is TRBV27 and J usage is TRBJ2-2; 7 bases are a match to TRBD2. J lost 7 bases, V lost 5 bases, and 13 bases had no gene match. Germline V gives CDR1 MNHEY, CDR2 SMNVEV (reference sequence). The length of the CDR3 is 16 residues. CDR3 amino acids: CASSPLAGVSNGELFF. CDR3 DNA sequence: TGTGCCAGCAGTCCCTTGGCGGGGGTCAGTAACGGGGAGCTGTTTTTT.

This clonotype occurred many times. This sequence joins TRBV11-2 and TRBJ2-1, with TRBD2 matching 10 bases. CDR3 size: 15 residues. Germline assignment: CDR1 SGHAT and CDR2 FQNNGV. Losses at the gene ends were 6 bases for V and 3 bases for J; bases not matched to a gene: 5. This chain's CDR3 is CASSPGTSVYNEQFF. The CDR3 DNA sequence: TGTGCCAGCAGTCCTGGGACTAGCGTCTACAATGAGCAGTTCTTC. Full variable domain (missing parts from reference TRBV11-2 and TRBJ2-1): EAGVAQSPRYKIIEKRQSVAFWCNPISGHATLYWYQQILGQGPKLLIQFQNNGVVDDSQLPKDRFSAERLKGVDSTLKIQPAKLEDSAVYLCASSPGTSVYNEQFFGPGTRLTVL.

This clonotype showed up just a few times. The chain couples TRBV13 to TRBJ2-7, with D perhaps given as TRBD1 or TRBD2 (5 bases each). CDR1 is PRHDT, CDR2 FYEKMQ, per germline (reference sequence). V was cut by 6 bases and J by 5 bases, with 17 bases left in between. The CDR3 extends over 14 amino acids. CDR3 amino acids: CASRARGAQDEQYF. CDR3 DNA: TGTGCCAGCAGAGCGCGAGGGGCGCAGGACGAGCAGTACTTC.

A few counts support this clonotype. The V and J genes are TRBV5-5 and TRBJ2-7; tentative D call: TRBD2 (6 bases). The CDR3 spans 14 residues. Germline CDR1 SGHKS, CDR2 YYEKEE (reference sequence). The ends were cut back, 3 bases at V and 1 base at J, with 11 bases in the middle. The DNA of the CDR3 is TGTGCCAGCAGCTGGGATGGGGGGTCCTACGAGCAGTACTTC. Residues: CASSWDGGSYEQYF.

The rearrangement joins TRBV24-1 to TRBJ2-1, with 14 bases that match TRBD2. The CDR3 consists of 19 residues. After removal of 4 bases from V and 0 bases from J, the junction contained 7 bases not matched to a gene. CDR1 KGHDR and CDR2 SFDVKD come from the germline V gene. CDR3 coding DNA: TGTGCCACCAGTGACCCAGGACTAGCGGGAGGCAGCTCCTACAATGAGCAGTTCTTC. Its protein is CATSDPGLAGGSSYNEQFF.

There are many counts of this clonotype. The chain joins TRBV20-1 to TRBJ2-7, with no clear D. The CDR3 length is 12 residues. Trimming removed 3 bases from V and 1 base from J, with 7 bases in between. Germline-derived CDR1 and CDR2 are DFQATT and SNEGSKA (reference sequence). The CDR3 reads CSAREGSYEQYF. In DNA, the CDR3 is TGCAGTGCTAGGGAAGGGTCCTACGAGCAGTACTTC.

This clonotype has more than one count but fewer than ten. The chain uses TRBV7-3 and TRBJ2-1, with 9 nucleotides matching TRBD2. This CDR3 is built from 16 residues. V shed 0 bases, J shed 5 bases, and the junction held 5 bases outside the gene matches. The V gene's germline CDR1 is SGHTA and CDR2 FQGTGA. The CDR3, as DNA: TGTGCCAGCAGCTTAACGGTGGGACTAGCTAACAATGAGCAGTTCTTC. It translates to CASSLTVGLANNEQFF.

Only a few counts were recorded for this clonotype. The genes are TRBV20-1 and TRBJ2-1; 12 nucleotides line up with TRBD2. V shed 3 bases and J 7 bases; nucleotides not matched to a gene: 16. The CDR3 is 18 residues long. The germline V gene encodes CDR1 DFQATT and CDR2 SNEGSKA (reference sequence). In nucleotides, the CDR3 is TGCAGTGCTAGGGACCCCCTAACTAGCGGGAGGATTGAGAATGAGCAGTTCTTC. Its translation: CSARDPLTSGRIENEQFF.

This clonotype has more than one count but fewer than ten. The V and J genes are TRBV20-1 and TRBJ2-7; the match to TRBD2 covers 8 bases. Per germline, CDR1 DFQATT and CDR2 SNEGSKA (reference sequence). This CDR3 has 16 amino acids. With V trimmed by 6 bases and J by 4 bases, 17 bases remained unmatched. CDR3 coding DNA: TGCAGTGCCCCACCCCCGGAGCGGGAGTCTATGTACGAGCAGTACTTC. This gives the protein CSAPPPERESMYEQYF.

The chain joins TRBV6-1 to TRBJ2-2; D is unresolved. The CDR3 is 14 residues long. V dropped 4 bases and J dropped 4 bases, with 10 bases sitting between them. Germline CDR1 is MNHNS and CDR2 is SASEGT. Here the CDR3 reads CASSGKRATGELFF. The CDR3, as DNA: TGTGCCAGCAGTGGAAAACGGGCCACCGGGGAGCTGTTTTTT.

There are many counts of this clonotype. The chain links TRBV29-1 to TRBJ2-1; 7 bases map to TRBD2. V trimming: 6 bases; J trimming: 9 bases; junction bases outside the gene matches: 5. Germline V gene data show CDR1 as SQVTM and CDR2 as ANQGSEA. This CDR3 contains 11 residues. CDR3 residues: CSVTGGLEQFF. CDR3 DNA: TGCAGCGTCACGGGAGGCCTTGAGCAGTTCTTC.

This clonotype was seen a few times. The chain joins TRBV7-8 to TRBJ2-2; D is possibly TRBD1 (6 bases). The CDR3 has 13 amino acids. Germline values: CDR1 SGHVS, CDR2 FQNEAQ. Trimming cost V 8 bases and J 7 bases, with 14 bases left between them. Here the CDR3 DNA reads TGTGCCAGCCTTCTCGAGGGGGACGGGGAGCTGTTTTTT. It codes for CASLLEGDGELFF.

The chain has TRBV11-2 and TRBJ2-1, with a weak D call TRBD2 (5 bases). This CDR3 is 16 amino acids long. The V gene's germline CDR1 is SGHAT and CDR2 FQNNGV. Trimming left V 1 base short and J 7 bases short, with 17 bases between. The CDR3, as DNA: TGTGCCAGCAGCTTAGTGGTCCCTCAAAGGAGGAATGAGCAGTTCTTC. Protein product: CASSLVVPQRRNEQFF.

This clonotype was recorded a few times. This chain links TRBV27 with TRBJ2-7; no clear D. The V and J ends lost 3 bases and 4 bases respectively, with 10 bases between them. CDR1 and CDR2 from the germline V gene are MNHEY and SMNVEV (reference sequence). The CDR3 has 13 residues. For the CDR3, the DNA is TGTGCCAGCAGTTTTGTTGGTGGTTACGAGCAGTACTTC. Amino acid sequence: CASSFVGGYEQYF.

This clonotype was detected only a few times. The chain joins TRBV5-1 to TRBJ2-1; 8 bases align to TRBD2. The CDR3 covers 16 residues. Trimming took 0 bases from V and 7 from J; bases not matched to a gene: 9. Germline V gene data show CDR1 as SGHRS and CDR2 as YFSETQ. CDR3 in DNA: TGCGCCAGCAGCTTGGAGGGTAGCGGGGTCCTGAATGAGCAGTTCTTC. It specifies CASSLEGSGVLNEQFF.

Concerning this clonotype: Possible read error: a much larger clone is one base away. This chain links TRBV5-6 with TRBJ2-5; 8 nucleotides match TRBD1. Germline V gives CDR1 SGHDT, CDR2 YYEEEE. This CDR3 has 14 residues. V was clipped by 0 bases and J by 4 bases; unmatched bases: 2. In nucleotides, the CDR3 is TGTGCCAGCAGCTTGGCAGGGGGCCTAGAGACCCAGTACTTC. Amino acid sequence: CASSLAGGLETQYF.

This clonotype was seen only a few times. This chain joins TRBV12-3 or TRBV12-4 and TRBJ2-7; perhaps TRBD2 as D (5 bases). Trimming removed 8 bases at V and 3 bases at J, with 14 bases between. The CDR3 is made up of 13 amino acids. The CDR3 coding sequence is TGTGCCAGCGCCCCCCCTAGCAGCTACGAGCAGTACTTC. The encoded protein is CASAPPSSYEQYF.

In its sample, this clonotype was seen a few times. Here the CDR3 reads CATGLSSYEQYF. CDR3 coding DNA: TGTGCCACTGGGCTCAGCTCCTACGAGCAGTACTTC. The V and J genes are TRBV27 and TRBJ2-7; D unclear. Germline values: CDR1 MNHEY, CDR2 SMNVEV (reference sequence). The ends were cut back, 10 bases at V and 0 bases at J, with 10 bases in the middle. CDR3 size: 12 residues.

This clonotype showed up many times. The chain uses TRBV28 and TRBJ2-7; 12 nucleotides line up with TRBD2. The CDR3 spans 17 residues. The germline gives CDR1 MDHEN, CDR2 SYDVKM. V gave up 2 bases and J gave up 6 bases; unmatched junction bases: 11. The CDR3 DNA follows: TGTGCCAGCAGTTTACTAAGACTAGCGGGAGCTATGGGCGAGCAGTACTTC. This codes for CASSLLRLAGAMGEQYF.

The V gene is TRBV7-9, the J gene TRBJ2-5, with D perhaps matching TRBD1 (6 bases). CDR1 and CDR2 (germline): SEHNR, FQNEAQ (reference sequence). V gave up 2 bases and J gave up 5 bases, with 21 bases separating them. This CDR3 has 17 residues. The CDR3 nucleotides are TGTGCCAGCAGCTTATACGGGGACACCTTTTACGGGGAGACCCAGTACTTC. This gives the protein CASSLYGDTFYGETQYF.

In its sample, this clonotype was seen many times. This sequence joins TRBV7-3 and TRBJ2-1, with 11 positions matching TRBD2. The CDR3 covers 15 residues. Germline V gene lookup returns CDR1 SGHTA and CDR2 FQGTGA. V shed 2 bases, J shed 4 bases, and the junction held 1 base outside the gene matches. The CDR3 DNA is TGTGCCAGCAGCTTAGGGACTAGCGGTTACAATGAGCAGTTCTTC. It codes for CASSLGTSGYNEQFF.

This clonotype has a handful of counts. The chain has TRBV6-5 and TRBJ2-1; D could derive from TRBD1 or TRBD2 (6 bases each). V shed 4 bases and J shed 8 bases, with 15 bases lying between them. Per germline, CDR1 MNHEY and CDR2 SVGAGI. This CDR3 comprises 14 residues. CDR3 loop: CASSFGGEGDEQFF. The CDR3 DNA is TGTGCCAGCAGTTTCGGGGGAGAGGGGGATGAGCAGTTCTTC.

This clonotype has more than one count but fewer than ten. The chain recombines TRBV30 with TRBJ2-1; 8 nucleotides align to TRBD2. This CDR3 is 14 amino acids long. The junction had 3 bases not matched to a gene; V was cut back by 2 bases and J by 3 bases. Germline loops: CDR1 GTSNPN, CDR2 SVGIG (reference sequence). Here the CDR3 DNA reads TGTGCCTGGAGTTTAGCGGGATTCTACAATGAGCAGTTCTTC. Amino acids: CAWSLAGFYNEQFF.

This chain links TRBV30 with TRBJ2-1; tentative D call: TRBD1 (6 bases). This CDR3 is 17 amino acids long. From germline, CDR1 is GTSNPN and CDR2 SVGIG (reference sequence). Trimming took off 2 bases at V and 2 bases at J, with 19 bases between the two ends. As DNA, the CDR3 is TGTGCCTGGAGTCCAGACATGGGGGCCGCCGCCTACAATGAGCAGTTCTTC. Amino acids: CAWSPDMGAAAYNEQFF.

This clonotype has at least ten counts. The chain uses TRBV28 and TRBJ2-5; 10 positions agree with TRBD1. From germline, CDR1 is MDHEN and CDR2 SYDVKM. The V and J ends lost 5 bases and 5 bases, in that order; junction bases with no gene match: 5. The CDR3 extends over 14 amino acids. CDR3 bases: TGTGCCAGCAGTCTAGACAGGGGGCATGAGACCCAGTACTTC. Protein sequence: CASSLDRGHETQYF.

This clonotype was detected only once. This sequence joins TRBV29-1 and TRBJ2-1; 9 bases line up with TRBD2. CDR1 is SQVTM and CDR2 is ANQGSEA in the germline V gene. Trimming cost V 2 bases and J 8 bases; bases outside gene matches: 10. The CDR3 runs 15 residues. DNA for the CDR3: TGCAGCGTTGAACCCCATAGCGGGAGAATCGATGAGCAGTTCTTC. Residues: CSVEPHSGRIDEQFF.